Presented here are 27 T cell receptor beta chains from one specimen sequenced in a study of T cell responses to AZD1222 COVID-19 vaccine. TCRdb keeps only in-frame clones here, not all; method: immunoSEQ multiplex PCR. In the table there are around 80,000 clones, 70% to 90% of which are singletons. The input for sequencing was peripheral blood, taken on day 0 of AZD1222 vaccination. These TCRs come from an adult in good health.

V is TRBV18 and J is TRBJ2-3; D possibly corresponds to TRBD2 (6 bases). CDR1 is KGHSH, CDR2 LQKENI, per germline. This CDR3 comprises 14 residues. V was clipped by 4 bases and J by 2 bases, with 10 bases between them. The CDR3 nucleotides are TGTGCCAGCTCACGGGACTCCAACACAGATACGCAGTATTTT. It is translated as CASSRDSNTDTQYF.

A word on this clone: One end of the junction does not line up with germline, which may come from a read error. CDR3 bases: TGTGCCAGCAGTGAGCTAGGGCGAGGGGCCCACTTC. Protein sequence: CASSELGRGAHF. V is TRBV2 and J is TRBJ2-7, with D possibly being TRBD1 or TRBD2 (5 bases each). CDR1 is SNHLY and CDR2 is FYNNEI in the germline V gene. This CDR3 spans 12 amino acids.

This clone was observed a few times. The chain links TRBV4-2 to TRBJ2-5; D gene ambiguous. V gave up 1 base and J gave up 2 bases, with 5 bases separating them. The CDR3 has 13 amino acids. The germline CDR1 and CDR2 sequences are LGHNA and YNFKEQ. The CDR3 region is CASSQALQETQYF. Here the CDR3 DNA reads TGTGCCAGCAGCCAAGCCCTACAAGAGACCCAGTACTTC.

The V and J genes are TRBV3-1 (or the pseudogene TRBV3-2) and TRBJ2-3; 7 bases are a match to TRBD2. The trim removed 4 bases at V and 10 bases at J, leaving 5 bases unmatched. CDR3 length: 12 amino acids. Germline CDR1 LGHDT, CDR2 YNNKEL (reference sequence). The DNA of the CDR3 is TGTGCCAGCAGCCCCGGGGCGGGGGCGCAGTATTTT. Encoded protein: CASSPGAGAQYF.

The rearrangement joins TRBV27 to TRBJ2-1; 8 bases agree with TRBD2. Germline CDR1 reads MNHEY; CDR2 reads SMNVEV (reference sequence). This CDR3 comprises 16 residues. V lost 4 bases to trimming and J lost 3 bases; unmatched junction nucleotides: 8. The CDR3 nucleotides are TGTGCCAGCAGTTCCACCGGGGGGGCCAGCTACAATGAGCAGTTCTTC. Translated: CASSSTGGASYNEQFF.

The rearrangement uses TRBV10-3 and TRBJ1-4; D is undetermined. The CDR3 contains 13 residues. In germline, CDR1 is ENHRY, CDR2 SYGVKD. The ends were cut back, 4 bases at V and 8 bases at J, with 11 bases in the middle. The CDR3 coding sequence is TGTGCCATCAGTGCAGGTTATGGAGAAAAACTGTTTTTT. It encodes CAISAGYGEKLFF.

The rearrangement links TRBV6-1 to TRBJ1-4; the match to TRBD1 covers 7 bases. The ends lost 0 bases at V and 8 bases at J; junction bases unmatched: 12. Germline CDR1 and CDR2: MNHNS and SASEGT. This CDR3 contains 17 residues. The CDR3 DNA reads as TGTGCCAGCAGTGAAGCGCGATATCCAGGGGGGAGGGAAAAACTGTTTTTT. This codes for CASSEARYPGGREKLFF.

V and J are TRBV2 and TRBJ2-7; D is possibly TRBD2 (5 bases). Germline assignment: CDR1 SNHLY and CDR2 FYNNEI. V lost 6 bases and J 2 bases, leaving 17 bases between the germline ends. CDR3 size: 15 residues. The CDR3 DNA follows: TGTGCCAGCAGCGCGACATACGGGATCCCCTACGAGCAGTACTTC. It translates to CASSATYGIPYEQYF.

The table lists this clone with a few counts. The V gene is TRBV5-1, the J gene TRBJ1-2; 8 bases are a match to TRBD1. V was clipped by 0 bases and J by 8 bases; unmatched bases: 9. The germline V gene encodes CDR1 SGHRS and CDR2 YFSETQ. This CDR3 spans 15 amino acids. CDR3 nucleotide sequence: TGCGCCAGCAGCTTGGGCCAGGGGGCAACGGGCGGCTACACCTTC. Amino acids: CASSLGQGATGGYTF.

Comments on this clone: The germline gene is not matched at one end of the junction; a read error may be the cause. The J gene is TRBJ1-1, the V gene TRBV7-7, with 7 positions matching TRBD1. There are 14 residues in the CDR3. Germline V gene data show CDR1 as SSHAT and CDR2 as FNYEAQ (reference sequence). The CDR3, as DNA: TGTGCTAGCAGGACCGGGACAGAGAACACTGAAGCTTTCTTT. It is translated as CASRTGTENTEAFF.

This clone has just one count. This sequence joins TRBV6-6 and TRBJ2-7; a possible D gene is TRBD2 (5 bases). This CDR3 is 13 amino acids long. Germline-derived CDR1 and CDR2 are MNHNY and SVGAGI (reference sequence). Trimming pared 11 bases from V and 4 bases from J, leaving 18 bases between. The CDR3 reads CAVQAGGRYEQYF. Written as DNA, the CDR3 is TGTGCCGTCCAGGCGGGCGGCAGGTACGAGCAGTACTTC.

V is TRBV4-1 and J is TRBJ2-1, with a weak D call TRBD2 (5 bases). The CDR3 has 15 residues. Trimming shortened V by 4 bases and J by 3 bases, and 13 bases separated the two germline ends. Germline lookup yields CDR1 MGHRA and CDR2 YSYEKL. The CDR3 loop is CASSPWSGLYNEQFF. CDR3 DNA sequence: TGCGCCAGCAGCCCGTGGTCAGGACTCTACAATGAGCAGTTCTTC.

The genes are TRBV12-5 and TRBJ2-1; 8 bases map to TRBD1. Looked up from germline, CDR1 is LGHNT and CDR2 is FRNRAP. The trim removed 6 bases at V and 6 bases at J, leaving 10 bases unmatched. The CDR3 contains 15 residues. The CDR3 loop is CASGSGQGFFNEQFF. DNA of the CDR3: TGTGCTAGTGGCTCCGGACAGGGCTTTTTCAATGAGCAGTTCTTC.

The chain carries TRBV12-3 or TRBV12-4 and TRBJ2-7, with 8 nucleotides matching TRBD2. Trimming at V came to 6 bases and at J to 5 bases, leaving 6 bases not matched to a gene. The CDR3 loop spans 13 amino acids. The CDR3 DNA reads as TGTGCCAGCAGAAGGACTAGCAACAACGAGCAGTACTTC. Protein: CASRRTSNNEQYF.

This chain uses TRBV6-5 with TRBJ1-5, with D tentatively TRBD1 (5 bases). Germline V gene lookup returns CDR1 MNHEY and CDR2 SVGAGI. The CDR3 sequence is 12 residues long. The V and J ends lost 6 bases and 12 bases respectively, with 15 bases between them. The DNA of the CDR3 is TGTGCCAGCAGCTTGACAGACGGGTTCCAGCATTTT. This sequence encodes CASSLTDGFQHF.

This sequence joins TRBV24-1 and TRBJ2-5; D is perhaps TRBD1 (6 bases). The CDR3 sequence is 16 residues long. The germline gives CDR1 KGHDR, CDR2 SFDVKD. Trimming took off 2 bases at V and 1 base at J, with 13 bases between the two ends. The CDR3 here is CATSDSRDTPQETQYF. As DNA, the CDR3 is TGTGCCACCAGTGATTCCCGGGACACACCCCAAGAGACCCAGTACTTC.

V usage is TRBV6-4 and J usage is TRBJ1-1, with D uncertain. Trimming cost V 8 bases and J 1 base, with 14 bases left between them. Germline lookup yields CDR1 MRHNA and CDR2 SNTAGT. The CDR3 loop spans 14 amino acids. The DNA for the CDR3 is TGTGCCAGCCGCCGTTACGGGGAGAACACTGAAGCTTTCTTT. Its protein product is CASRRYGENTEAFF.

V is TRBV10-2 and J is TRBJ1-1, with D unresolved. Germline assignment: CDR1 WSHSY and CDR2 SAAADI. The V gene lost 0 bases and the J gene lost 0 bases, with 8 bases spanning the gap. There are 15 residues in the CDR3. The CDR3 coding sequence is TGCGCCAGCAGTGAGTCGGAACATTTGAACACTGAAGCTTTCTTT. Translated, it gives CASSESEHLNTEAFF.

This chain joins TRBV6-5 and TRBJ1-1; D call uncertain. This CDR3 region has 14 residues. Germline V gene data show CDR1 as MNHEY and CDR2 as SVGAGI. V lost 5 bases, J lost 1 base, and 11 bases lay in between. The CDR3 region is CASSLVNKNTEAFF. The DNA of the CDR3 is TGTGCCAGCAGTCTCGTTAACAAGAACACTGAAGCTTTCTTT.

This rearrangement joins TRBV3-1 (or the pseudogene TRBV3-2) to TRBJ1-2, with D possibly matching TRBD1 (5 bases). This CDR3 has 14 amino acids. V was trimmed by 3 bases and J by 8 bases, leaving 16 bases between them. Germline CDR1 is LGHDT and CDR2 is YNNKEL (reference sequence). In DNA form, the CDR3 reads TGTGCCAGCAGCCATGCTCGCCGGGGGGACGGCTACACCTTC. Translation: CASSHARRGDGYTF.

The J gene is TRBJ2-7, the V gene TRBV19; D perhaps matches TRBD1 (6 bases). V was cut by 3 bases and J by 0 bases, with 18 bases left in between. The CDR3 totals 17 residues. CDR1 is LNHDA, CDR2 SQIVND, per germline (reference sequence). CDR3 sequence (DNA): TGTGCCAGTAGTATTTCTTCATCCGGGACACACTCCTACGAGCAGTACTTC. Its translation is CASSISSSGTHSYEQYF.

The chain joins TRBV5-8 to TRBJ1-1, with D possibly TRBD1 on 6 matching bases. Germline CDR1 and CDR2: SGHTS and YDEGEE. Trimming stripped 1 base from V and 1 base from J, with 14 bases between. The CDR3 consists of 16 residues. CDR3 sequence: CASSLFGGAPNTEAFF. CDR3 nucleotide sequence: TGTGCCAGCAGCTTGTTTGGGGGCGCACCGAACACTGAAGCTTTCTTT.

The V and J genes are TRBV12-3 or TRBV12-4 and TRBJ2-4; no definite D call. The CDR3 extends over 12 amino acids. Trimming removed 2 bases from V and 8 bases from J, with 7 bases in between. The CDR3 nucleotides are TGTGCCAGCAGTTTAACGGTAGACATTCAGTACTTC. It specifies CASSLTVDIQYF.

The chain employs TRBV10-3 and TRBJ1-1; D uncertain. The germline V gene encodes CDR1 ENHRY and CDR2 SYGVKD. V was shortened by 3 bases and J by 5 bases, with 4 bases between the two germline ends. This CDR3 spans 11 amino acids. The CDR3 region is CAISERTEAFF. CDR3 nucleotide sequence: TGTGCCATCAGTGAAAGGACTGAAGCTTTCTTT.

This clone was seen once. This sequence joins TRBV6-6 and TRBJ1-5; possible D gene TRBD1, 5 bases. Trimming removed 6 bases from V and 2 bases from J, with 23 bases in between. The CDR3 sequence is 18 residues long. Per the germline V gene, CDR1 is MNHNY and CDR2 is SVGAGI (reference sequence). CDR3 region: CASRRQPADLAGNQPQHF. For the CDR3, the DNA is TGTGCCAGCAGACGACAGCCGGCGGATTTGGCGGGCAATCAGCCCCAGCATTTT.

This chain joins TRBV5-4 and TRBJ2-1; 14 bases map to TRBD2. V dropped 4 bases and J dropped 9; count of bases not matched to a gene: 6. Germline CDR1 is SGHNT and CDR2 is YYREEE (reference sequence). This CDR3 is 15 amino acids long. The CDR3 region is CASSPGLAGVGEQFF. The DNA of the CDR3 is TGTGCCAGCAGCCCGGGACTAGCGGGAGTAGGTGAGCAGTTCTTC.

The V and J genes are TRBV3-1 (or the pseudogene TRBV3-2) and TRBJ2-5; the D gene is possibly TRBD2 (5 bases). Looked up from germline, CDR1 is LGHDT and CDR2 is YNNKEL (reference sequence). CDR3 length: 17 amino acids. V lost 0 bases to trimming and J lost 5 bases, with 19 bases between them. The CDR3 is CASSQDRGRTLGETQYF. Written as DNA, the CDR3 is TGTGCCAGCAGCCAAGATAGAGGGCGCACCTTAGGGGAGACCCAGTACTTC.